Below are 5 T cell receptor beta chains sequenced from a single sample in a study of cytomegalovirus exposure and HLA in healthy donors. The PCR contained 60 Vbeta and 13 Jbeta primers. Here immunoSEQ multiplex PCR was the method, and the copy in TCRdb shows in-frame clones only, minus some. The sample shows about 160,000 clones, approximately 79% of them seen only once. The sequenced material came from PBMCs. The receptors come from a woman between 50 and 59 years old in good health and CMV-seropositive.

The chain carries TRBV6-1 and TRBJ1-4; no firm D call. Trimming took off 2 bases at V and 10 bases at J, with 20 bases between the two ends. CDR3 size: 16 residues. Germline V lookup: CDR1 MNHNS, CDR2 SASEGT. The CDR3 nucleotides read TGTGCCAGCAGTGAAATATATGACATCTCATCTCGAAAACTGTTTTTT. It yields the protein CASSEIYDISSRKLFF.

V gene TRBV5-1 combines with J gene TRBJ2-7; 9 bases match TRBD2. The junction had 5 bases not matched to a gene; V was cut back by 4 bases and J by 3 bases. CDR3 length: 14 amino acids. CDR1 is SGHRS and CDR2 is YFSETQ in the germline V gene. CDR3 in DNA: TGCGCCAGCAGCGCGGGACTAGCTAACTACGAGCAGTACTTC. Amino acid sequence: CASSAGLANYEQYF.

The genes are TRBV6-5 and TRBJ2-3; D perhaps matches TRBD1 (5 bases). The CDR3 length is 13 residues. V was cut by 7 bases and J by 1 base, with 9 bases left in between. In germline, CDR1 is MNHEY, CDR2 SVGAGI. The CDR3 loop is CASTQGRTDTQYF. CDR3 DNA: TGTGCCAGCACCCAGGGCCGCACAGATACGCAGTATTTT.

This rearrangement joins TRBV19 to TRBJ1-5; perhaps TRBD1 as D (6 bases). Germline CDR1 and CDR2: LNHDA and SQIVND (reference sequence). The CDR3 runs to 15 residues. Deletions cut 9 bases from V and 1 base from J, with 16 bases between. The CDR3 is CASQIGGASNQPQHF. For the CDR3, the DNA is TGTGCCAGCCAGATTGGGGGCGCAAGCAATCAGCCCCAGCATTTT.

The V gene is TRBV2, the J gene TRBJ2-3; 9 bases match TRBD2. The germline V gene has CDR1 SNHLY and CDR2 FYNNEI. This CDR3 has 16 residues. The junction had 8 bases not matched to a gene; V was cut back by 0 bases and J by 7 bases. The chain's CDR3 is CASSEARGGGGYTQYF. CDR3 nucleotides: TGTGCCAGCAGTGAAGCGCGGGGGGGCGGAGGGTATACGCAGTATTTT.